One sample yielded the 5 T cell receptor beta chains listed below, sequenced in a study of T cells in Graves' hyperthyroidism and ophthalmopathy. It was RNA transcripts that yielded the amplified TCR beta CDR3 regions. The HTBI primer set served for first-round RT-PCR of the TCR CDR3. One entry per CDR3 protein results from TCRdb running MiXCR on the multiplex PCR reads. The top ten hold 40% to 65% of the sample, which has 200,000 or so distinct CDR3 sequences, about a sixth seen once. Source material: blood. Receptors originate from a woman in her forties or fifties with Graves' hyperthyroidism.

This clonotype was picked up many times. This rearrangement joins TRBV29-1 to TRBJ1-1; weak D call: TRBD1 (6 bases). This CDR3 spans 15 amino acids. Trimming removed 0 bases at V and 0 bases at J, with 11 bases between. Germline values: CDR1 SQVTM, CDR2 ANQGSEA. The CDR3 coding sequence is TGCAGCGTTGAAGATCGGGGACACATGAACACTGAAGCTTTCTTT. Protein sequence: CSVEDRGHMNTEAFF. The variable domain in full, completed from reference TRBV29-1 and TRBJ1-1, reads SAVISQKPSRDICQRGTSLTIQCQVDSQVTMMFWYRQQPGQSLTLIATANQGSEATYESGFVIDKFPISRPNLTFSTLTVSNMSPEDSSIYLCSVEDRGHMNTEAFFGQGTRLTVV.

The sample holds many counts of this clonotype. The CDR3 is CSAITSGSLDTQYF. In DNA, the CDR3 is TGCAGTGCTATTACTAGCGGGAGTCTAGATACGCAGTATTTT. The chain links TRBV20-1 to TRBJ2-3, with TRBD2 matching over 11 bases. Germline-derived CDR1 and CDR2 are DFQATT and SNEGSKA (reference sequence). V shed 4 bases, J shed 5 bases, and the junction held 5 bases outside the gene matches. There are 14 residues in the CDR3.

The chain couples TRBV7-8 to TRBJ2-7; 13 nucleotides match TRBD2. The CDR3 totals 17 residues. Losses at the gene ends were 5 bases for V and 3 bases for J; bases not matched to a gene: 10. Germline-derived CDR1 and CDR2 are SGHVS and FQNEAQ. CDR3 DNA sequence: TGTGCCAGCAGCCCACGGCCGGGACTAGCGGGAATCTACGAGCAGTACTTC. Amino acids: CASSPRPGLAGIYEQYF.

This clonotype was picked up many times. The chain joins TRBV7-2 to TRBJ2-5; 14 bases match TRBD2. Trimming at V came to 8 bases and at J to 5 bases, leaving 7 bases not matched to a gene. Germline V gene sequence: CDR1 SGHTA, CDR2 FQGNSA. There are 15 residues in the CDR3. In nucleotides, the CDR3 is TGTGCCAGCCGGATAGGGACTAGCGGGAGTGAGACCCAGTACTTC. As protein: CASRIGTSGSETQYF.

This clonotype was seen repeatedly, ten times or more. The chain links TRBV6-8 to TRBJ1-5, with 9 bases identical to TRBD1. Trimming at V came to 2 bases and at J to 7 bases, leaving 3 bases not matched to a gene. The CDR3 runs 14 residues. Germline V gives CDR1 MNHGY, CDR2 SAAAGT. The CDR3 coding sequence is TGTGCCAGCAGTTACGGACAGGGGAGGCAGCCCCAGCATTTT. This encodes CASSYGQGRQPQHF.